Listed below are T cell receptor beta chains from one sample, sequenced in a study of T cell responses to AZD1222 COVID-19 vaccine. Assay used: immunoSEQ multiplex PCR; TCRdb lists only in-frame clones, some missing. This sample has about 210,000 clones, with about 92% found just once. This specimen consisted of peripheral blood, obtained on day 0 of AZD1222 vaccination. The receptors shown here come from an adult in good health. The CDR3 runs from the conserved cysteine through the conserved F or W. D genes are given only for firm matches. Clone sizes are given selectively: once, few, many, or a class where the clone is expanded.

d_call,v_call,j_call,clone_size,cdr3_nt,cdr3_aa
TRBD1,TRBV4-1,TRBJ1-6,-,TGCGCCAGCAGCCAGCCCGGACAGGGGAAGTTCCTCCACTTT,CASSQPGQGKFLHF
-,TRBV19,TRBJ1-2,-,TGTGCCAGTAGTATAAGACAAGACTATGGCTACACCTTC,CASSIRQDYGYTF
-,TRBV11-2,TRBJ2-1,-,TGTGCCAGCAGCCCAGGGGGGACCAACAATGAGCAGTTCTTC,CASSPGGTNNEQFF
TRBD2,TRBV3-1/TRBV3-2,TRBJ2-1,few,TGTGCCAGCAGCCGGGACTACGACAATGAGCAGTTCTTC,CASSRDYDNEQFF
TRBD1,TRBV29-1,TRBJ1-4,-,TGCAGCGTGGTGACAGGGTTGGGACTGTTTTTT,CSVVTGLGLFF
-,TRBV6-5,TRBJ2-5,-,TGTGCCAGTTCAACAGGGTTAGAGACCCAGTACTTC,CASSTGLETQYF
-,TRBV7-9,TRBJ1-1,once,TGTGCCAGCAGCTTAAAGAGGGAGACTGAAGCTTTCTTT,CASSLKRETEAFF
-,TRBV6-1,TRBJ1-1,-,TGTGCCAGCAGTGAACATATGAACACTGAAGCTTTCTTT,CASSEHMNTEAFF
TRBD1,TRBV28,TRBJ1-2,-,TGTGCCAGCAGTTCCTCGGGACAGGGGGCTGACTATGGCTACACCTTC,CASSSSGQGADYGYTF
-,TRBV6-2/TRBV6-3,TRBJ2-2,many,TGTGCCAGCAGCCACGGGACCGGGGAGCTGTTTTTT,CASSHGTGELFF
-,TRBV4-1,TRBJ1-1,once,TGCGCCAGCAGCCAAGGCGCTGGCGGGAGTCTTGAAGCTTTCTTT,CASSQGAGGSLEAFF
-,TRBV19,TRBJ1-2,-,TGTGCCAGTACCCTGGACTGGGACTATGGCTACACCTTC,CASTLDWDYGYTF
-,TRBV12-3/TRBV12-4,TRBJ2-7,-,TGTGCCAGCAGTTTAGTTGTGGCCGAGCAGTACTTC,CASSLVVAEQYF
TRBD2,TRBV29-1,TRBJ2-2,once,TGCAGCGTTGGAACTAGCGGGAACACCGGGGAGCTGTTTTTT,CSVGTSGNTGELFF
-,TRBV7-9,TRBJ1-1,-,TGTGCCAGCAGCTTATACGGTGGGAACACTGAAGCTTTCTTT,CASSLYGGNTEAFF
-,TRBV28,TRBJ1-2,-,TGTGCCAGCCTCCCCGCAGCCGCCTATGGCTACACCTTC,CASLPAAAYGYTF
TRBD1,TRBV24-1,TRBJ2-1,-,TGTGCCACCAGTGATCCACAGGGGGCGGGTGAGCAGTTCTTC,CATSDPQGAGEQFF
TRBD1,TRBV4-3,TRBJ1-4,-,TGCGCCAGCAGCCAAGATCGGTTAGGGGGCCGGGGGAGTGAAAAACTGTTTTTT,CASSQDRLGGRGSEKLFF
-,TRBV6-5,TRBJ2-1,-,TGTGCCTGCAGAGGGGGGCCGCTAGACAATGAGCAGTTCTTC,CACRGGPLDNEQFF
-,TRBV27,TRBJ1-5,-,TGTGCCAGCAGTTTATGGGGGCTCCCAGAAACGGGTCAGCCCCAGCATTTT,CASSLWGLPETGQPQHF
-,TRBV6-2/TRBV6-3,TRBJ1-4,-,TGTGCCAGCAGTAACCCCCCGGCCCTTGATGAAAAACTGTTTTTT,CASSNPPALDEKLFF
-,TRBV7-2,TRBJ2-2,once,TGTGCCAGCAGCCCTCGTGCGGGGCTTAACACCGGGGAGCTGTTTTTT,CASSPRAGLNTGELFF
TRBD1,TRBV2,TRBJ2-1,-,TGTGCCAGCAGGGGGCTCCGGGACAGGGTTCGGCCTAGCTCCTACAATGAGCAGTTCTTC,CASRGLRDRVRPSSYNEQFF
-,TRBV2,TRBJ1-1,-,TGTGCCAGCATCCTGTGGAACACTGAAGCTTTCTTT,CASILWNTEAFF
-,TRBV13,TRBJ1-2,-,TGTGCCAGCAGGTCCTCGGGGTTTTCTATTAACTATGGCTACACCTTC,CASRSSGFSINYGYTF
TRBD1,TRBV28,TRBJ2-7,-,TGTGCCAGCAGTTTATTACAGGGGTACGAGCAGTACTTC,CASSLLQGYEQYF
-,TRBV19,TRBJ1-4,few,TGTGCCAGTAGTATCCCTACATCCGCAACTAATGAAAAACTGTTTTTT,CASSIPTSATNEKLFF
TRBD2,TRBV7-9,TRBJ2-5,once,TGTGCCAGCAGCTTAAATAAGGGGACTAGCGGGGCTACCCAGTACTTC,CASSLNKGTSGATQYF
-,TRBV27,TRBJ2-2,-,TGTGCCAGCAGTGACCTGGGATTCACCGGGGAGCTGTTTTTT,CASSDLGFTGELFF
-,TRBV18,TRBJ1-2,-,TGTGCCAGCTCACCCGACAGCTATGGCTACACCTTC,CASSPDSYGYTF
-,TRBV9,TRBJ2-3,-,TGTGCCAGCAGCCCACAGGGCCCTAGCACAGATACGCAGTATTTT,CASSPQGPSTDTQYF
-,TRBV28,TRBJ1-2,few,TGTGCCACCCAAGTGGGCGCGGTCTTCGGCTACACCTTC,CATQVGAVFGYTF
TRBD1,TRBV11-2,TRBJ1-1,-,TGTGCCAGCAGCTTAGATCGGACAGGGATCACTGAAGCTTTCTTT,CASSLDRTGITEAFF